This T cell receptor beta chain was obtained from a study of blood T cell repertoires in COVID-19. About the research overall: The origin of the acute and convalescent COVID-19 samples was the United States, Italy and Spain.

Trimming left V 4 bases short and J 2 bases short, with 12 bases between. The CDR3 length is 15 residues. Germline V gene lookup returns CDR1 SEHNR and CDR2 FQNEAQ (reference sequence). Original processing notes: From reference gene primer amplification, estimates of nucleated cell counts were derived. TCRdb's table, derived via immunoSEQ multiplex PCR, lists solely in-frame clones and lacks some. V and J calls and clone size are those listed in that table; D and trimming were worked out from the DNA. This sample yields under 200,000 clones, of which 70% to 90% are seen a single time; 5.5% to 7% belongs to the top ten.

This TCR came from a man in his forties or fifties with active or convalescent COVID-19. The J gene is TRBJ2-1, the V gene TRBV7-9; tentative D call: TRBD2 (5 bases). Sequencing input: peripheral blood. CDR3 loop: CASSSGLLTYNEQFF. The CDR3 DNA reads TGTGCCAGCAGCTCCGGACTCCTAACCTACAATGAGCAGTTCTTC. Filled out from reference TRBV7-9 and TRBJ2-1, the complete variable domain reads DTGVSQNPRHKITKRGQNVTFRCDPISEHNRLYWYRQTLGQGPEFLTYFQNEAQLEKSRLLSDRFSAERPKGSFSTLEIQRTEQGDSAMYLCASSSGLLTYNEQFFGPGTRLTVL.